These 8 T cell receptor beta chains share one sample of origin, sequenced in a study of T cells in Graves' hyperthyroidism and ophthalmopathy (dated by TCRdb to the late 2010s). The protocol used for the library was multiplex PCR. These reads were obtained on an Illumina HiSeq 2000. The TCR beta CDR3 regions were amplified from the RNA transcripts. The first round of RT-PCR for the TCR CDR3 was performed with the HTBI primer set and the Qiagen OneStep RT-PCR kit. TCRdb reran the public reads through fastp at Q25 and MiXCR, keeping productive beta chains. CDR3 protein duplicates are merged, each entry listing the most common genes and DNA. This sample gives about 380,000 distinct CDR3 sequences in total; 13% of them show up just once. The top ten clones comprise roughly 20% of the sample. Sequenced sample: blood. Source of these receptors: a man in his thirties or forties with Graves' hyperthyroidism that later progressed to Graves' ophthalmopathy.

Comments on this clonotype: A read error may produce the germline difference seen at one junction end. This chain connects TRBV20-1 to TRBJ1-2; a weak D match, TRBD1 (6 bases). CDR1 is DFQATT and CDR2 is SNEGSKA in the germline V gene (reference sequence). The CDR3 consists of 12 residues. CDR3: CNASGGLYGYTF. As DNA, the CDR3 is TGCAATGCTAGCGGGGGGCTCTATGGCTACACCTTC.

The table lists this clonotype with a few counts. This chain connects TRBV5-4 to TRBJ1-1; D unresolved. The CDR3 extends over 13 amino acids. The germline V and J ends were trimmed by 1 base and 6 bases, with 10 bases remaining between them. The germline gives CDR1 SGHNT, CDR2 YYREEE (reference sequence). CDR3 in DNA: TGTGCCAGCAGCTTGATCAGTGTATCTGAAGCTTTCTTT. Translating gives CASSLISVSEAFF.

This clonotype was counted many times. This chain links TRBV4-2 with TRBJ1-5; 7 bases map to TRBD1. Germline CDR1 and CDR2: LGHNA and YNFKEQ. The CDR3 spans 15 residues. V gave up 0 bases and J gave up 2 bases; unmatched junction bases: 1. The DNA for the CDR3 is TGTGCCAGCAGCCAAGACGGACAGGGCAATCAGCCCCAGCATTTT. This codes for CASSQDGQGNQPQHF.

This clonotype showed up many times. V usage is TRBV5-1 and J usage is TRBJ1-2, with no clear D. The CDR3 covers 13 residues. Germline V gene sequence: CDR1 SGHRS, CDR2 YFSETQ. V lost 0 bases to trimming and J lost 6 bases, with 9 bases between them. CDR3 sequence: CASSLEGADGYTF. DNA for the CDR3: TGCGCCAGCAGCTTGGAGGGCGCCGATGGCTACACCTTC.

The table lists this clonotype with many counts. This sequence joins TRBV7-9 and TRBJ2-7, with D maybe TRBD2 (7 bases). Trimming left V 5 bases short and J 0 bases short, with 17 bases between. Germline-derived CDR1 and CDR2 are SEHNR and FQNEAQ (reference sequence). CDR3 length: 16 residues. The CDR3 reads CASSTPSGGSSYEQYF. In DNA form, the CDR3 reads TGTGCCAGCAGCACTCCTTCGGGGGGCAGCTCCTACGAGCAGTACTTC.

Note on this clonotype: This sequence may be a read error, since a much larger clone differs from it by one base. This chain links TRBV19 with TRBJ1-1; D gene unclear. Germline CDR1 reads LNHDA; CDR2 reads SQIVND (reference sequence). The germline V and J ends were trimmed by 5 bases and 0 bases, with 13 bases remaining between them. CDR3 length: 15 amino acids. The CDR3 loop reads CASSVINTLNTEAFF. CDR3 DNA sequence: TGTGCCAGTAGTGTGATCAACACATTGAACACTGAAGCTTTCTTT.

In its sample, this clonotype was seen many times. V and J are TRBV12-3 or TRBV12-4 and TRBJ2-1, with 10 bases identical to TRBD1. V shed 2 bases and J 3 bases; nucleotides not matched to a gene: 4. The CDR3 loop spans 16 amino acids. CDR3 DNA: TGTGCCAGCAGTTTAATAGGGACAGGGGACTACAATGAGCAGTTCTTC. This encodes CASSLIGTGDYNEQFF.

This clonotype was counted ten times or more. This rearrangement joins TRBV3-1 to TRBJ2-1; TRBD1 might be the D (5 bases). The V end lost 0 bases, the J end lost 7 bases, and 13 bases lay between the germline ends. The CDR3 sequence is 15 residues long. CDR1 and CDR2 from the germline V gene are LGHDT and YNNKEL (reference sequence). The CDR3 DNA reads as TGTGCCAGCAGCCAAGAAATGGGGCGAGGTAATGAGCAGTTCTTC. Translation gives CASSQEMGRGNEQFF.